The present T cell receptor (beta chain) was sequenced within a study of T-cell reconstitution after alpha-beta-depleted transplantation in children. Whole-study results and caveats: Certain patients had high TCRbeta diversity at day 60, and it came from recipient T cells and thymic progenitors that survived.

In its sample, this clonotype was seen a few times. Its matching antigen is unknown. Unique molecular identifiers were incorporated when the TCRbeta library was constructed. TCRdb re-analysed the PCR reads in MiXCR, keeping a single row per CDR3 protein. Here the sample spans approximately 800,000 distinct CDR3 sequences, less than 20% being singletons. The CDR3 is 15 amino acids. Germline V gives CDR1 MDHEN, CDR2 SYDVKM. Trimming removed 2 bases from V and 3 bases from J, with 12 bases in between. The sequenced sample was PBMCs, mostly from graft donor cells, obtained 360 days after TCRalphabeta/CD19-depleted stem cell transplant. This clonotype was sampled from a male patient younger than 18 who had a stem cell transplant for acute lymphoblastic leukemia, so the T cells may come from the graft donor. The gene calls are TRBV28 and TRBJ2-3; either TRBD1 or TRBD2 may supply D (5 bases each). CDR3 bases: TGTGCCAGCAGTTTAAGGGGAGCAGGTACAGATACGCAGTATTTT. It specifies CASSLRGAGTDTQYF.